The rows below give T cell receptor beta chains drawn from one sample of a study of Graves' ophthalmopathy and Graves' hyperthyroidism. From the multiplex PCR reads, TCRdb called clonotypes with MiXCR, one entry per CDR3 protein. The sample consists of 200,000 to 300,000 distinct CDR3 sequences, around 50% of them appearing once. The sequenced material came from peripheral blood. These receptors all come from an adult man with Graves' ophthalmopathy. The CDR3 runs from the conserved cysteine through the conserved F or W. Each record gives: CDR3 DNA, CDR3 protein, V gene, J gene, D gene, clone size. A D gene is named only where the DNA matches it firmly. A clone size is listed for some rows: how often the clone was seen (once, few, many), or a class if it is expanded.

CDR3 DNA: TGTGCCACCAGTGATTTGGGCAGGGGGCAAGAGACCCAGTACTTC
CDR3 protein: CATSDLGRGQETQYF
V gene: TRBV24-1
J gene: TRBJ2-5
D gene: TRBD1
clone size: few

CDR3 DNA: TGTGCCGTCGCTAGCGGGAGTAGCGACGAGCAGTACTTC
CDR3 protein: CAVASGSSDEQYF
V gene: TRBV7-9
J gene: TRBJ2-7
D gene: TRBD2
clone size: few

CDR3 DNA: TGTGCCAGCAGCGTAGACATGGGAACTAGAGGCTACACCTTC
CDR3 protein: CASSVDMGTRGYTF
V gene: TRBV7-3
J gene: TRBJ1-2
D gene: NA
clone size: NA

CDR3 DNA: TGTGCCACCCGGGACAGCGTTACGGACGAGCAGTACTTC
CDR3 protein: CATRDSVTDEQYF
V gene: TRBV24-1
J gene: TRBJ2-7
D gene: TRBD1
clone size: NA

CDR3 DNA: TGTGCCAGCAGCCGAGTCGGGACATACCTCTACGAGCAGTACTTC
CDR3 protein: CASSRVGTYLYEQYF
V gene: TRBV7-9
J gene: TRBJ2-7
D gene: NA
clone size: few

CDR3 DNA: TGCAGTGCTCCAAGGGACGGACTAGCGGGGGCTTACGAGCAGTACTTC
CDR3 protein: CSAPRDGLAGAYEQYF
V gene: TRBV20-1
J gene: TRBJ2-7
D gene: TRBD2
clone size: NA

CDR3 DNA: TGTGCCACCAGCAGAGTTGGGACAGGACAAGAGACCCAGTACTTC
CDR3 protein: CATSRVGTGQETQYF
V gene: TRBV15
J gene: TRBJ2-5
D gene: TRBD1
clone size: many

CDR3 DNA: TGCAGTGCTAGAGCGGGAGGGTATCGCGAGCAGTACTTC
CDR3 protein: CSARAGGYREQYF
V gene: TRBV20-1
J gene: TRBJ2-7
D gene: TRBD2
clone size: NA

CDR3 DNA: TGCGCCAGCAGCCAAGCCACTGACTGGTCGGGCTACGAGCAGTACTTC
CDR3 protein: CASSQATDWSGYEQYF
V gene: TRBV7-3
J gene: TRBJ2-7
D gene: NA
clone size: NA

CDR3 DNA: TGCGCCAGCAAGTCAGGAGGACGGGCATGGGAGACCCAGTACTTC
CDR3 protein: CASKSGGRAWETQYF
V gene: TRBV10-2
J gene: TRBJ2-5
D gene: NA
clone size: many

CDR3 DNA: TGCAGTGCTAGAGGAACACAGGGGGTTGAGACCCAGTACTTC
CDR3 protein: CSARGTQGVETQYF
V gene: TRBV20-1
J gene: TRBJ2-5
D gene: TRBD1
clone size: many

CDR3 DNA: TGTGCCACCAGCAGGGCCCCCGGGACGGCTAATGAAAAACTGTTTTTT
CDR3 protein: CATSRAPGTANEKLFF
V gene: TRBV15
J gene: TRBJ1-4
D gene: NA
clone size: NA

CDR3 DNA: TGTGCCATCAGTGATTGGGGGAACACCGGGGAGCTGTTTTTT
CDR3 protein: CAISDWGNTGELFF
V gene: TRBV10-3
J gene: TRBJ2-2
D gene: NA
clone size: few

CDR3 DNA: TGTGCCAGCAGCGCCTATGGGCGGAACTTAGTGGAGCTGTTTTTT
CDR3 protein: CASSAYGRNLVELFF
V gene: TRBV2
J gene: TRBJ2-2
D gene: NA
clone size: once

CDR3 DNA: TGTGCCAGCAGCCAAGATCAAAGGGTTTCCTTC
CDR3 protein: CASSQDQRVSF
V gene: TRBV3-1
J gene: TRBJ1-2
D gene: NA
clone size: once

CDR3 DNA: TGTGCCAGCAGCCAAGATAGGGCGGGAGCCCTTTCCGAGCAGTACTTC
CDR3 protein: CASSQDRAGALSEQYF
V gene: TRBV4-2
J gene: TRBJ2-7
D gene: TRBD2
clone size: NA

CDR3 DNA: TGTGCCAGCAGCGCGGACAGGGGCGGTGAGCAGTTCTTC
CDR3 protein: CASSADRGGEQFF
V gene: TRBV7-3
J gene: TRBJ2-1
D gene: TRBD1
clone size: NA

CDR3 DNA: TGTGCCAGCAGCTTACGGTCGGACTATGGCTACACCTTC
CDR3 protein: CASSLRSDYGYTF
V gene: TRBV11-1
J gene: TRBJ1-2
D gene: NA
clone size: NA

CDR3 DNA: TGTGCCAGCAGCCTGGGGACAGGGGGATTGGGATCACCCCTCCACTTT
CDR3 protein: CASSLGTGGLGSPLHF
V gene: TRBV9
J gene: TRBJ1-6
D gene: TRBD1
clone size: few

CDR3 DNA: TGCGCCAGCAGCAGTACAAGGGACCCTTATGGCTACACCTTC
CDR3 protein: CASSSTRDPYGYTF
V gene: TRBV5-1
J gene: TRBJ1-2
D gene: NA
clone size: NA

CDR3 DNA: TGTGCCAGTAGTATCCCTGGCGGCGGGACTGAAGCTTTCTTT
CDR3 protein: CASSIPGGGTEAFF
V gene: TRBV19
J gene: TRBJ1-1
D gene: NA
clone size: few